Ten or more counts support the clone carrying this T cell receptor (beta chain). The entry originates in a study of molecular identifiers for immune sequencing clone quantification. Trimming at V came to 2 bases and at J to 0 bases, leaving 9 bases not matched to a gene. The CDR3 contains 17 residues. CDR1 is LNHNV, CDR2 YYDKDF, per germline (reference sequence). One entry per CDR3 protein results from TCRdb running MiXCR on the PCR reads. This table has over 550,000 distinct CDR3 sequences, roughly 27% appearing once. The source of this sequence is a human donor in good health. Some libraries in this study had Jurkat cell RNA spiked in. Sequenced sample: naive CD8+ T cells from blood, with Jurkat cell RNA spiked in. Subset noted: FACS-sorted CD8+CD4-CCR7+CD45RA+ naive T cells. The chain is built from TRBV15 and TRBJ1-1, with TRBD1 matching 7 bases. This CDR3 is CATSRQGGILMNTEAFF. The CDR3 DNA reads TGTGCCACCAGCAGACAGGGGGGCATACTGATGAACACTGAAGCTTTCTTT.